Listed below are T cell receptor beta chains from one sample, sequenced in a study of blood T cell repertoires in COVID-19. Only in-frame clones appear in the TCRdb table, and some are missing; sequencing was by immunoSEQ multiplex PCR. The profile shows roughly 200,000 clones, roughly three quarters of them singletons. The material sequenced was peripheral blood. These receptors were obtained from a woman between 40 and 55 years old with COVID-19, enrolled during active disease. Both conserved end residues are part of each CDR3. Fields, in order: V gene, D gene, J gene, CDR3 protein. A D gene is named only where the DNA matches it firmly.

v_gene: TRBV5-6
d_gene: NA
j_gene: TRBJ2-1
CDR3aa: CASSLSRDTLYNEQFF

v_gene: TRBV6-2/TRBV6-3
d_gene: TRBD2
j_gene: TRBJ2-3
CDR3aa: CASSSESWRGTDTQYF

v_gene: TRBV6-5
d_gene: TRBD1
j_gene: TRBJ2-7
CDR3aa: CASETGGSYEQYF

v_gene: TRBV15
d_gene: NA
j_gene: TRBJ1-1
CDR3aa: CATSRQGNTEAFF

v_gene: TRBV30
d_gene: TRBD1
j_gene: TRBJ1-2
CDR3aa: CAWSRDRGGGYTF

v_gene: TRBV6-2/TRBV6-3
d_gene: NA
j_gene: TRBJ2-7
CDR3aa: CASSRGQIYEQYF

v_gene: TRBV5-1
d_gene: NA
j_gene: TRBJ1-2
CDR3aa: CASSLEQGGQTF

v_gene: TRBV24-1
d_gene: TRBD2
j_gene: TRBJ2-1
CDR3aa: CATSAGTSGSMYNEQFF

v_gene: TRBV4-1
d_gene: TRBD2
j_gene: TRBJ2-1
CDR3aa: CASSRVEAGGLNEQFF

v_gene: TRBV30
d_gene: NA
j_gene: TRBJ1-1
CDR3aa: CAWSRGGPNTEAFF

v_gene: TRBV7-8
d_gene: TRBD1
j_gene: TRBJ1-1
CDR3aa: CASSSHGGTGGGRTEAFF

v_gene: TRBV6-4
d_gene: TRBD1
j_gene: TRBJ1-2
CDR3aa: CASRPEDRGLYGYTF

v_gene: TRBV5-8
d_gene: TRBD1
j_gene: TRBJ2-7
CDR3aa: CASSPGQVPLEQYF

v_gene: TRBV18
d_gene: NA
j_gene: TRBJ2-5
CDR3aa: CASSKAPRETQYF

v_gene: TRBV27
d_gene: NA
j_gene: TRBJ2-1
CDR3aa: CASSRPSYNEQFF

v_gene: TRBV5-1
d_gene: TRBD1
j_gene: TRBJ1-1
CDR3aa: CASRTGGATEAFF

v_gene: TRBV9
d_gene: TRBD1
j_gene: TRBJ1-5
CDR3aa: CASSVGPTGDNQPQHF

v_gene: TRBV10-3
d_gene: NA
j_gene: TRBJ2-2
CDR3aa: CAISEPTGTNTGELFF

v_gene: TRBV6-1
d_gene: NA
j_gene: TRBJ2-7
CDR3aa: CASSERRGILYEQYF